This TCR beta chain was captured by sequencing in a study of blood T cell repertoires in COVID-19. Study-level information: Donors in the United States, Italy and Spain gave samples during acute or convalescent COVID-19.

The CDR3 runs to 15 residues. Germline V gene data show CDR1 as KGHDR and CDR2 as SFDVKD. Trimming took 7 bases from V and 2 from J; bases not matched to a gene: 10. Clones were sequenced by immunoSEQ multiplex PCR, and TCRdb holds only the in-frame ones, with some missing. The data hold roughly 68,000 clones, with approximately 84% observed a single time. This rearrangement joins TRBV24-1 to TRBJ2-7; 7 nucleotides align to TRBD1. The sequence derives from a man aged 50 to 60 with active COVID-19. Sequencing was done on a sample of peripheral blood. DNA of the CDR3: TGTGCCACCAGGCCAGACAGGGCTACAACCTACGAGCAGTACTTC. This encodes CATRPDRATTYEQYF.